The rows below give T cell receptor beta chains drawn from one sample of a study of cytomegalovirus exposure and HLA in healthy donors. Here immunoSEQ multiplex PCR was the method, and the copy in TCRdb shows in-frame clones only, minus some. The sample lists around 200,000 clones; over 60% were seen once. Sequenced input: PBMCs. The receptors were sampled from a woman in her fifties or sixties in good health and CMV-seronegative. CDR3s include the opening cysteine and the closing phenylalanine or tryptophan. A D gene is named only where the DNA matches it firmly. Expanded clones get a size class; other rows say once, few or many, or leave the size out.

clone_size | j_call | d_call | v_call | cdr3_nt | cdr3_aa
NA | TRBJ1-2 | NA | TRBV6-1 | TGTGCCAGCAGTGAAGAAGGCTTGATGGGGGCCTATGGCTACACCTTC | CASSEEGLMGAYGYTF
NA | TRBJ1-3 | NA | TRBV7-2 | TGTGCCAGCAGCCTGAGGAGGTCTGGAAACACCATATATTTT | CASSLRRSGNTIYF
NA | TRBJ2-3 | TRBD2 | TRBV18 | TGTGCCAGCTCCCGCGAACTAGCGCGAGGGACAGATACGCAGTATTTT | CASSRELARGTDTQYF
NA | TRBJ1-1 | NA | TRBV6-5 | TGTGCCAGCAGTTATCGGGGGAACACTGAAGCTTTCTTT | CASSYRGNTEAFF
NA | TRBJ1-1 | TRBD1 | TRBV9 | TGTGCCAGCAGCGTAGTGGATGGGCGGGACAGGGGAACTAACACTGAAGCTTTCTTT | CASSVVDGRDRGTNTEAFF
few | TRBJ1-4 | NA | TRBV6-5 | TGTGCCAGCAGTTACACAACTACGCAGGGTTGGGAAAAACTGTTTTTT | CASSYTTTQGWEKLFF
NA | TRBJ2-3 | NA | TRBV7-9 | TGTTCCAGCAGCTTCTCCAGGGCCCCAGATACGCAGTATTTT | CSSSFSRAPDTQYF
NA | TRBJ2-1 | NA | TRBV13 | TGTGCCAGCTCGGCGGGGAACTCCTACAATGAGCAGTTCTTC | CASSAGNSYNEQFF
NA | TRBJ1-3 | NA | TRBV14 | TGTGCCAGCAGCCACCCCCGGGGAGACAGGAACTTTCCTGGAAACACCATATATTTT | CASSHPRGDRNFPGNTIYF
NA | TRBJ1-1 | NA | TRBV19 | TGTGCCAGTACCGAAAGGACAGTGAACACTGAAGCTTTCTTT | CASTERTVNTEAFF
NA | TRBJ2-5 | TRBD2 | TRBV29-1 | TGCAGCGGAGAGCGGGAGGGCCGGGAGACCCAGTACTTC | CSGEREGRETQYF
NA | TRBJ2-2 | NA | TRBV2 | TGTGCCAGCAGGGACTTGGAGTCCGGGGAGCTGTTTTTT | CASRDLESGELFF
few | TRBJ1-6 | TRBD1 | TRBV27 | TGTGCCAGCAGTTTAAGGCCGGGACAGGGTACTTCACCCCTCCACTTT | CASSLRPGQGTSPLHF
NA | TRBJ1-4 | TRBD1 | TRBV4-3 | TGCGCCAGCAGCCGTTCAGGGGGTGATGAAAAACTGTTTTTT | CASSRSGGDEKLFF
NA | TRBJ1-1 | NA | TRBV28 | TGTGCCAGCAGTTTACGGCTGACGGGAGATACTGAAGCTTTCTTT | CASSLRLTGDTEAFF
NA | TRBJ2-5 | NA | TRBV12-5 | TGTGCTAGTGGTTTGGGGGACACCCGACCGGAGACCCAGTACTTC | CASGLGDTRPETQYF
NA | TRBJ1-6 | TRBD1 | TRBV5-1 | TGCGCCAGCAGCCTATCAGGGGGCCCTAATTCACCCCTCCACTTT | CASSLSGGPNSPLHF
NA | TRBJ1-5 | TRBD1 | TRBV27 | TGTGCCAGCAGTTTATCGAGACAGGGAACTTCCAATCAGCCCCAGCATTTT | CASSLSRQGTSNQPQHF
NA | TRBJ2-7 | NA | TRBV5-1 | TGCGCCAGCAGCACCCGGACAGAATACGAGCAGTACTTC | CASSTRTEYEQYF
NA | TRBJ2-1 | NA | TRBV5-1 | TGCGCCAGCAGCTTGGTTGGGGCCTCCTACAATGAGCAGTTCTTC | CASSLVGASYNEQFF
NA | TRBJ1-4 | NA | TRBV5-1 | TGCGCCAGCAGCTTGGTGCGGGGGGCTAATGAAAAACTGTTTTTT | CASSLVRGANEKLFF
NA | TRBJ1-2 | NA | TRBV6-5 | TGTGCCAGCAGAGAGTCTCCGGGGTATGGCTACACCTTC | CASRESPGYGYTF
NA | TRBJ1-3 | NA | TRBV7-9 | TGTTCCAGCAGCTTAGCGCGGGGAAACACCATATATTTT | CSSSLARGNTIYF
NA | TRBJ2-7 | NA | TRBV4-1 | TGCGCCAGCATACGACTGGATTCCTACGAGCAGTACTTC | CASIRLDSYEQYF
NA | TRBJ1-2 | NA | TRBV5-1 | TGCGCCAGCAGCGCGGACAGTAACTATGGCTACACCTTC | CASSADSNYGYTF
NA | TRBJ1-5 | NA | TRBV5-6 | TGTGCCAGCAGCTTGCGGGGATGGAGCAATCAGCCCCAGCATTTT | CASSLRGWSNQPQHF
NA | TRBJ2-5 | TRBD2 | TRBV28 | TGTGCCAGCAGGGAAAAACCGGGACTAGCGGGGATTCAAGAGACCCAGTACTTC | CASREKPGLAGIQETQYF
few | TRBJ1-1 | NA | TRBV28 | TGTGCCAGCAGCCCACCAGGAGGGGCTGAAGCTTTCTTT | CASSPPGGAEAFF
NA | TRBJ2-1 | TRBD1 | TRBV7-9 | TGTGCCAGCAGCAGACACAGGGGTGGGGACACACATGAGCAGTTCTTC | CASSRHRGGDTHEQFF
NA | TRBJ1-1 | NA | TRBV18 | TGTGCCAGCTCAAAGGACAGCGACATGAACACTGAAGCTTTCTTT | CASSKDSDMNTEAFF
NA | TRBJ2-5 | TRBD2 | TRBV7-7 | TGTGCCAGCAGCCCCCAGCGGGGGGGCTTAGAGACCCAGTACTTC | CASSPQRGGLETQYF
NA | TRBJ2-7 | NA | TRBV29-1 | TGCAGCGTTATGGGGCCCTACGAGCAGTACTTC | CSVMGPYEQYF
NA | TRBJ2-3 | NA | TRBV2 | TGTGCCAGCAGTGAAGAGAGAACAGATACGCAGTATTTT | CASSEERTDTQYF
NA | TRBJ1-1 | TRBD1 | TRBV6-6 | TGTGCCAGCAGTTACCGACAGGGGAACACTGAAGCTTTCTTT | CASSYRQGNTEAFF
few | TRBJ2-1 | NA | TRBV2 | TGTGCCAGCAGTGAACAGGGCGACTGGGTGTCCTACAATGAGCAGTTCTTC | CASSEQGDWVSYNEQFF
NA | TRBJ2-1 | TRBD1 | TRBV19 | TGTGCCAGTACCCCGGACAGGGCGTCTTACAATGAGCAGTTCTTC | CASTPDRASYNEQFF
NA | TRBJ1-1 | TRBD1 | TRBV18 | TGTGCCAGCTCGGCGGCCCCTCACAGGGGCCCCGTACCTGAAGCTTTCTTT | CASSAAPHRGPVPEAFF
NA | TRBJ2-5 | NA | TRBV10-3 | TGTGCCATCGCCCGGGACATCCAAGAGACCCAGTACTTC | CAIARDIQETQYF
NA | TRBJ2-1 | NA | TRBV14 | TGTGCCAGCAGCCTCGGGGGCAATGAGCAGTTCTTC | CASSLGGNEQFF
NA | TRBJ2-7 | TRBD2 | TRBV5-1 | TGCGCCAGCAGCTTGATTAGCGGGGCCCCCCTATCATACGAGCAGTACTTC | CASSLISGAPLSYEQYF
once | TRBJ1-5 | NA | TRBV19 | TGTGCCAGTAGTATAAGACTGAATAGCAATCAGCCCCAGCATTTT | CASSIRLNSNQPQHF
few | TRBJ2-1 | NA | TRBV21-1 | TGTGCCAGCAGCCCTGGACTAGCGGGAGGGAGGGGGTACAATGAGCAGTTCTTC | CASSPGLAGGRGYNEQFF
NA | TRBJ1-5 | TRBD1 | TRBV4-3 | TGCGCCAGCAGCCAAGGGACAGGGGGGCATCAGCCCCAGCATTTT | CASSQGTGGHQPQHF
NA | TRBJ2-2 | TRBD2 | TRBV7-2 | TGTGCCAGCAGCTTAGTGGGACTAGCGGGAGGGTGGACCGGGGAGCTGTTTTTT | CASSLVGLAGGWTGELFF
NA | TRBJ2-3 | NA | TRBV7-9 | TGTGCCAGCAGCTTAGTCCCGGGAGATACGCAGTATTTT | CASSLVPGDTQYF
NA | TRBJ2-5 | TRBD2 | TRBV10-3 | TGTGCCATCAGGGATAGCGGGGGCAGGCAAGAGACCCAGTACTTC | CAIRDSGGRQETQYF
few | TRBJ2-5 | TRBD1 | TRBV5-6 | TGTGCCAGCAGCACACGGACAGGGGACCAAGAGACCCAGTACTTC | CASSTRTGDQETQYF
few | TRBJ2-1 | NA | TRBV18 | TGTGCCAGCTCACAAAATACCGGGTCTTATTACAATGAGCAGTTCTTC | CASSQNTGSYYNEQFF
NA | TRBJ2-3 | TRBD2 | TRBV4-1 | TGCGCCAGCAGCCCCCTGGTGGGAGTAGCGGGGGGGCTGAATACGCAGTATTTT | CASSPLVGVAGGLNTQYF
NA | TRBJ1-5 | TRBD1 | TRBV18 | TGTGCCAGCTCACCGAGAGGGGGCGGGCCCCAGCCCCAGCATTTT | CASSPRGGGPQPQHF
few | TRBJ2-1 | TRBD2 | TRBV27 | TGTGCCAGCAGTTTATCCCGGGGACTAGCGGGGAACAACAGGAGGAATGAGCAGTTCTTC | CASSLSRGLAGNNRRNEQFF